Each of the 26 T cell receptor beta chains below was sequenced from the same sample in a study of PD-1 blockade in classical Hodgkin lymphoma. TCRdb's table, derived via immunoSEQ multiplex PCR, lists solely in-frame clones and lacks some. The table lists 35,000 or so clones, over 60% of them singletons, with approximately 15% in the top ten. Each patient relapsed following autologous stem cell transplantation, and prior brentuximab vedotin exposure differed. The sequences come from peripheral blood mononuclear cells (PBMCs), collected before the second cycle of nivolumab. All receptors derive from a human donor with classical Hodgkin lymphoma.

The chain recombines TRBV6-6 with TRBJ1-4; weak D call: TRBD1 (5 bases). CDR1 is MNHNY, CDR2 SVGAGI, per germline (reference sequence). Trimming removed 7 bases from V and 7 bases from J, with 19 bases in between. This CDR3 has 15 residues. The CDR3, as DNA: TGTGCCAGCACCAAAGCCCCAGGGAGGGTTGAAAAACTGTTTTTT. Amino acid sequence: CASTKAPGRVEKLFF.

The chain is built from TRBV4-3 and TRBJ1-2; 7 nucleotides line up with TRBD1. The V gene's germline CDR1 is LGHNA and CDR2 YSLEER. The CDR3 runs 13 residues. The V gene end was trimmed by 5 bases and the J gene end by 3 bases; junction bases not matched to a gene: 3. The CDR3 nucleotides are TGCGCCAGCAGCGCAACAGGGGACTATGGCTACACCTTC. This translates into CASSATGDYGYTF.

This chain joins TRBV28 and TRBJ2-3; 8 bases are a match to TRBD2. V trimming: 4 bases; J trimming: 1 base; junction bases outside the gene matches: 16. This CDR3 spans 19 amino acids. Germline assignment: CDR1 MDHEN and CDR2 SYDVKM. The CDR3 coding sequence is TGTGCCAGCAGTTCCGCCGGACTAGCCGGGGGCGGTGGCACAGATACGCAGTATTTT. It codes for CASSSAGLAGGGGTDTQYF.

Only one count was recorded for this clone. The genes are TRBV18 and TRBJ2-1; maybe TRBD2 (5 bases). Germline V lookup: CDR1 KGHSH, CDR2 LQKENI. The V and J ends lost 5 bases and 8 bases respectively, with 10 bases between them. The CDR3 length is 12 residues. The CDR3 reads CASSSSFHEQFF. The CDR3 coding sequence is TGTGCCAGCTCATCTAGCTTCCATGAGCAGTTCTTC. Together with reference TRBV18 and TRBJ2-1, the CDR3 gives the full variable domain: NAGVMQNPRHLVRRRGQEARLRCSPMKGHSHVYWYRQLPEEGLKFMVYLQKENIIDESGMPKERFSAEFPKEGPSILRIQQVVRGDSAAYFCASSSSFHEQFFGPGTRLTVL.

This chain uses TRBV20-1 with TRBJ2-1; D not resolved. The CDR3 length is 11 residues. Germline V gene sequence: CDR1 DFQATT, CDR2 SNEGSKA (reference sequence). The CDR3 bases are TGCAGGGTCCAGGCAGCCCATGAGCAGTTCTTC. Translated: CRVQAAHEQFF.

V gene TRBV4-1 combines with J gene TRBJ2-5; TRBD2 matches 8 bases. The germline V gene encodes CDR1 MGHRA and CDR2 YSYEKL. V was clipped by 4 bases and J by 4 bases; unmatched bases: 5. There are 14 residues in the CDR3. CDR3 DNA: TGCGCCAGCAGCCCCGTCGGACTAGCAGAGACCCAGTACTTC. This gives the protein CASSPVGLAETQYF.

This clone was seen more than once but under ten times. This chain joins TRBV5-6 and TRBJ2-5, with no clear D. Germline V CDR1 and CDR2: SGHDT, YYEEEE. This CDR3 spans 14 amino acids. Trimming took 0 bases from V and 5 from J, leaving 11 bases between them. The CDR3 DNA reads as TGTGCCAGCAGCTTGGTTGGGATCCGGGAGACCCAGTACTTC. Its protein is CASSLVGIRETQYF.

In its sample, this clone is medium-sized. The chain couples TRBV19 to TRBJ1-1; TRBD1 aligns across 8 bases. With 5 bases clipped from V and 10 bases from J, the junction kept 9 bases outside the gene matches. Per the germline V gene, CDR1 is LNHDA and CDR2 is SQIVND (reference sequence). There are 13 residues in the CDR3. The CDR3 DNA sequence: TGTGCCAGTAGTCCGACAGGGGACTGGGGAGCTTTCTTT. Its protein is CASSPTGDWGAFF.

A few counts support this clone. The chain couples TRBV6-1 to TRBJ1-5, with a weak D call TRBD1 (6 bases). CDR1 and CDR2 from the germline V gene are MNHNS and SASEGT. Trimming stripped 5 bases from V and 5 bases from J, with 13 bases between. CDR3 length: 14 amino acids. CDR3 loop: CASSPGQSDQPQHF. The CDR3 nucleotides read TGTGCCAGCAGTCCGGGACAATCGGATCAGCCCCAGCATTTT.

This sequence joins TRBV5-8 and TRBJ2-3, with TRBD1 matching 8 bases. The length of the CDR3 is 14 residues. The V segment lost 4 bases and the J segment 3 bases; nucleotides outside the gene matches: 4. The V gene's germline CDR1 is SGHTS and CDR2 YDEGEE. CDR3 sequence: CASSKDRATDTQYF. The CDR3 DNA is TGTGCCAGCAGCAAGGACAGGGCGACAGATACGCAGTATTTT.

This clone was observed at least ten times. The V call is TRBV11-1, the J call TRBJ2-7; 8 nucleotides agree with TRBD2. Trimming took 3 bases from V and 1 from J; bases not matched to a gene: 5. Germline CDR1 SGHAT, CDR2 FQDESV (reference sequence). The CDR3 runs to 15 residues. The chain's CDR3 is CASSFGRGRSYEQYF. As DNA, the CDR3 is TGTGCCAGCAGCTTCGGGAGGGGACGGTCCTACGAGCAGTACTTC.

V gene TRBV6-5 combines with J gene TRBJ2-6; possibly TRBD1 for D (6 bases). The CDR3 covers 15 residues. Germline CDR1 MNHEY, CDR2 SVGAGI. V was pared by 6 bases and J by 3 bases, with 12 bases between. CDR3 sequence: CASRPLGGGANVLTF. CDR3 sequence (DNA): TGTGCCAGCAGACCGTTAGGGGGTGGGGCCAACGTCCTGACTTTC.

This chain uses TRBV10-1 with TRBJ1-2; 9 nucleotides match TRBD1. The CDR3 loop spans 16 amino acids. CDR1 is WNHNN and CDR2 is SYGVQD in the germline V gene (reference sequence). The junction had 14 bases not matched to a gene; V was cut back by 6 bases and J by 6 bases. Written as DNA, the CDR3 is TGCGCCAGCAGGGGACAGGGCGGTTGGCGCTCGGATGGCTACACCTTC. This gives the protein CASRGQGGWRSDGYTF.

This clone has just one count. CDR3 nucleotides: TGCGCCAGCAGTGACCCCGGTTCTGGGGGCGAGCAGTACTTC. Translation gives CASSDPGSGGEQYF. V is TRBV10-1 and J is TRBJ2-7; D could derive from TRBD1 or TRBD2 (5 bases each). V gave up 3 bases and J gave up 6 bases, with 15 bases separating them. CDR1 is WNHNN, CDR2 SYGVQD, per germline (reference sequence). This CDR3 has 14 amino acids.

The V gene is TRBV27, the J gene TRBJ2-5; TRBD1 aligns across 8 bases. Trimming at V came to 9 bases and at J to 5 bases, leaving 8 bases not matched to a gene. The CDR3 has 13 residues. Germline V lookup: CDR1 MNHEY, CDR2 SMNVEV (reference sequence). This chain's CDR3 is CASQGAGMETQYF. The CDR3 region has the DNA TGTGCCAGTCAGGGGGCGGGGATGGAGACCCAGTACTTC.

The chain employs TRBV7-2 and TRBJ2-2, with TRBD1 identical over 7 bases. Germline CDR1 SGHTA, CDR2 FQGNSA. V shed 5 bases and J 5 bases; nucleotides not matched to a gene: 8. The length of the CDR3 is 15 residues. The CDR3: CASSRQTGSTGELFF. CDR3 bases: TGTGCCAGCAGCCGCCAGACAGGGAGTACCGGGGAGCTGTTTTTT.

The chain links TRBV6-1 to TRBJ1-2, with 8 bases identical to TRBD1. Trimming took 4 bases from V and 7 from J; bases not matched to a gene: 5. Per germline, CDR1 MNHNS and CDR2 SASEGT. The CDR3 extends over 13 amino acids. The CDR3 spells CASSVPGGGGYTF. The CDR3 nucleotides are TGTGCCAGCAGTGTCCCAGGGGGCGGTGGCTACACCTTC.

CDR3 nucleotide sequence: TGCGCCAGCAGCCGGCGGATATCAGGGGGGGGAGGAGGGACAGATACGCAGTATTTT. It yields the protein CASSRRISGGGGGTDTQYF. The V call is TRBV4-1, the J call TRBJ2-3, with D perhaps matching TRBD1 or TRBD2 (7 bases each). The CDR3 has 19 residues. Trimming took 4 bases from V and 3 from J, leaving 26 bases between them. Germline-derived CDR1 and CDR2 are MGHRA and YSYEKL.

V and J are TRBV4-1 and TRBJ1-2; possible D gene TRBD1, 5 bases. V lost 4 bases, J lost 2 bases, and 8 bases lay in between. The CDR3 covers 13 residues. The V gene's germline CDR1 is MGHRA and CDR2 YSYEKL. DNA of the CDR3: TGCGCCAGCAGCCCCGCAGGGAACTATGGCTACACCTTC. This codes for CASSPAGNYGYTF.

The rearrangement uses TRBV12-5 and TRBJ2-3; 9 nucleotides match TRBD1. The CDR3 loop spans 14 amino acids. V was pared by 6 bases and J by 4 bases, with 5 bases of the junction left unmatched. In germline, CDR1 is LGHNT, CDR2 FRNRAP. CDR3: CASGDRGIADTQYF. In DNA, the CDR3 is TGTGCTAGTGGGGACAGGGGAATAGCAGATACGCAGTATTTT.

This clone appeared many times. The rearrangement uses TRBV10-3 and TRBJ1-5; weak D call: TRBD1 (5 bases). The germline CDR1 and CDR2 sequences are ENHRY and SYGVKD. CDR3 length: 14 residues. The germline V and J ends were trimmed by 9 bases and 0 bases, with 12 bases remaining between them. DNA of the CDR3: TGTGCCATTGGGCCGGGGGTTAGCAATCAGCCCCAGCATTTT. It translates to CAIGPGVSNQPQHF.

The sample holds a few counts of this clone. V and J are TRBV7-8 and TRBJ1-1, with a weak D call TRBD1 (5 bases). Germline assignment: CDR1 SGHVS and CDR2 FQNEAQ. The V and J ends lost 5 bases and 5 bases respectively, with 18 bases between them. The CDR3 spans 15 residues. The CDR3: CASSPPMGGGTEAFF. The DNA for the CDR3 is TGTGCCAGCAGCCCCCCGATGGGGGGAGGTACTGAAGCTTTCTTT.

This clone was picked up one time. The CDR3 nucleotides read TGTGCCAGCAGCTCCCTCACAGATACGCAGTATTTT. Amino acids: CASSSLTDTQYF. The chain is built from TRBV7-2 and TRBJ2-3; D call uncertain. The CDR3 covers 12 residues. Trimming stripped 4 bases from V and 2 bases from J, with 4 bases between. The V gene's germline CDR1 is SGHTA and CDR2 FQGNSA.

This CDR3 reads CASSNNNRGNPNTGELFF. In DNA, the CDR3 is TGTGCCAGCAGCAATAATAACAGGGGGAACCCGAACACCGGGGAGCTGTTTTTT. V gene TRBV21-1 combines with J gene TRBJ2-2; the D segment call TRBD1 is taken from the table without a DNA check. TRBV21-1 is labeled a pseudogene. The CDR3 covers 18 residues.

This clone was observed a few times. This chain uses TRBV7-9 with TRBJ2-7, with a tentative D call TRBD1 (6 bases). This CDR3 has 14 residues. The V end was cut by 5 bases, the J end by 0 bases, with 11 bases between. Germline V gene lookup returns CDR1 SEHNR and CDR2 FQNEAQ (reference sequence). CDR3 bases: TGTGCCAGCAGCCGGGACATCAGCTCCTACGAGCAGTACTTC. Translated: CASSRDISSYEQYF.

V and J are TRBV7-2 and TRBJ1-6; tentatively, D is TRBD1 (5 bases). Looked up from germline, CDR1 is SGHTA and CDR2 is FQGNSA. CDR3 length equals 15 residues. V lost 5 bases to trimming and J lost 9 bases, with 17 bases between them. The CDR3 DNA sequence: TGTGCCAGCAGCCTCAGGGAAGGTAGAGTTTCACCCCTCCACTTT. Translating gives CASSLREGRVSPLHF.